This T cell receptor beta chain was observed in a study of T cell repertoires in cytomegalovirus infection. Study information: The public TCR beta signatures pointed to both CMV infection and matching HLA type. Points from the study as a whole: CMV-specific TCR beta clonotypes restricted by HLA-C dominated the ex vivo response.

This clonotype was detected ten times or more. No antigen is known for it. TCRdb called the reads again in MiXCR, with one record for every CDR3 protein. The data show roughly 640,000 distinct CDR3 sequences, 20% to 30% seen once. Between the trimmed V and J ends, which lost 3 bases and 0 bases, there was a span of 14 bases. The CDR3 totals 16 residues. Per germline, CDR1 LNHDA and CDR2 SQIVND (reference sequence). This TCR came from a human donor in good health (CMV status not recorded). Some clones in this sample may be carry-over from other donors' samples. The rearrangement joins TRBV19 to TRBJ1-1; D call uncertain. The sequencing input was CD8+ T cells from PBMCs. CDR3 DNA sequence: TGTGCCAGTAGTATCTATCATGAGGTTATGAACACTGAAGCTTTCTTT. As protein: CASSIYHEVMNTEAFF.